The source of this T cell receptor beta chain is a study of cytomegalovirus exposure and HLA in healthy donors. Study background: In terms of ancestry, the Caucasian-associated cluster contained roughly 81% of the roughly 400 genotyped donors. The study's findings and limits: It was in a later analysis that TCR association rates were seen to vary by HLA locus, highest for DRB1 and lowest for HLA-C. 87-base-pair reads could not separate some V segments, including TRBV6-2 and TRBV6-3.

A word on this clone: What it recognizes is unknown.

60 Vbeta and 13 Jbeta primers were used in PCR. TCRdb's copy holds only in-frame clones and misses some; the assay was immunoSEQ multiplex PCR. The sample lists about 170,000 clones; roughly 76% were seen once. Germline V gene lookup returns CDR1 SGHVS and CDR2 FNYEAQ. The ends were cut back, 5 bases at V and 1 base at J, with 17 bases in the middle. CDR3 length: 16 residues. The sequence was collected from a male donor in good health and CMV-seronegative. The V call is TRBV7-6, the J call TRBJ2-5, with D maybe TRBD1 (7 bases). The source material was PBMCs. The CDR3 protein is CASSDPGGTAQETQYF. In nucleotides, the CDR3 is TGTGCCAGCAGCGACCCTGGGGGGACAGCCCAAGAGACCCAGTACTTC.